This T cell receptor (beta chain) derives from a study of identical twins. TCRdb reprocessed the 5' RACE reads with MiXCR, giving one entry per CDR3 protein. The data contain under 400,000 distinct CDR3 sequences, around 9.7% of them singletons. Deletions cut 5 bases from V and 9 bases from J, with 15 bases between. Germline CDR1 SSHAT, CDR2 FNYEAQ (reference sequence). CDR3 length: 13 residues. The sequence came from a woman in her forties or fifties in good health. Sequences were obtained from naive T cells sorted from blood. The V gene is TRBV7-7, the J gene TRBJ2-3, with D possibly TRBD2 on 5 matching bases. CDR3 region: CASSPDRGATQYF. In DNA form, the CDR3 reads TGTGCCAGCAGCCCCGATCGGGGAGCAACGCAGTATTTT.